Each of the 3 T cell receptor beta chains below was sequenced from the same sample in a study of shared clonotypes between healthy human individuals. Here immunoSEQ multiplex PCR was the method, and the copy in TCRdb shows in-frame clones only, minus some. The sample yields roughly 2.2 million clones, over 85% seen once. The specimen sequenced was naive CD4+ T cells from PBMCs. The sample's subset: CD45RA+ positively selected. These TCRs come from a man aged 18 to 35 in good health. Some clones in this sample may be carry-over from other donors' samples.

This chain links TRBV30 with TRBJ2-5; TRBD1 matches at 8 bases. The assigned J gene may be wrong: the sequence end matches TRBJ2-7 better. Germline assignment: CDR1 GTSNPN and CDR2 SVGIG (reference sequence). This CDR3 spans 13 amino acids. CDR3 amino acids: CAWSVDRGYEQYF. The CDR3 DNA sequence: TGTGCCTGGAGTGTAGACAGGGGCTACGAGCAGTACTTC.

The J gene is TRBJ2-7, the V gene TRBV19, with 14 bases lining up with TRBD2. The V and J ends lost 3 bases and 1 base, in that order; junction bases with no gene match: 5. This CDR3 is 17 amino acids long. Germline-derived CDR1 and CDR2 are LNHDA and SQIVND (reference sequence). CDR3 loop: CASSIRLAGGRSYEQYF. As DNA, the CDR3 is TGTGCCAGTAGTATTAGACTAGCGGGAGGGCGTTCCTACGAGCAGTACTTC.

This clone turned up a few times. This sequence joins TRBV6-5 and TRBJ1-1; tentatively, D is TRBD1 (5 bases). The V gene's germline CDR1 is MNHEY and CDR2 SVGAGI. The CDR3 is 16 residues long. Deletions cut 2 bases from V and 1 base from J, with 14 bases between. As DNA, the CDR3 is TGTGCCAGCAGTTACAACACCGGGACGGGGAACACTGAAGCTTTCTTT. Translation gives CASSYNTGTGNTEAFF.